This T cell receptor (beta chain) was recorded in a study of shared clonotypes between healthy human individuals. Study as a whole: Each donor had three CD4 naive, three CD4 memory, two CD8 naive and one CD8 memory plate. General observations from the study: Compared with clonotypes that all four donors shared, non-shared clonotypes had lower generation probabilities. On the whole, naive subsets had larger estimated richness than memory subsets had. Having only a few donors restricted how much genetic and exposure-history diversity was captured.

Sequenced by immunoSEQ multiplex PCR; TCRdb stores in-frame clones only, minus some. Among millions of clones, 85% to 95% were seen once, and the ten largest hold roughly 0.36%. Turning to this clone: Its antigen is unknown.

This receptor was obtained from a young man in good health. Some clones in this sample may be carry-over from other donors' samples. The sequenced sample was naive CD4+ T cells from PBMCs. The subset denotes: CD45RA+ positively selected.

The CDR3 loop reads CASSHGGLAEGPFF. The CDR3 nucleotides are TGTGCCAGCAGCCACGGCGGACTAGCGGAAGGGCCGTTCTTC. The chain joins TRBV13 to TRBJ2-1, with 10 bases matching TRBD2. This CDR3 spans 14 amino acids. Germline values: CDR1 PRHDT, CDR2 FYEKMQ (reference sequence). The V and J ends lost 5 bases and 15 bases, in that order; junction bases with no gene match: 13.